This T cell receptor beta chain came from a study of PD-1 blockade in classical Hodgkin lymphoma. As to time point: cycle 4 day 1 (C4D1), after 5 to 7 weeks of nivolumab. Autologous stem cell transplantation was followed by relapse in every patient, and brentuximab vedotin exposure varied. Here immunoSEQ multiplex PCR was the method, and the copy in TCRdb shows in-frame clones only, minus some. The data contain about 60,000 clones, 90% to 95% of them singletons. General study results and limits: Some patients began nivolumab under 1 year after ASCT. These patients were excluded from later analyses. It was among complete responders that baseline diversity resembled that of newly diagnosed patients. In newly diagnosed patients, baseline TCR diversity was reportedly below that of healthy donors.

A word on this clone: Antigen unknown.

The TCR sequence derives from a human donor with classical Hodgkin lymphoma. The sequences come from peripheral blood mononuclear cells (PBMCs), collected before the fourth cycle of nivolumab.

CDR3 DNA sequence: TGTGCCAGCAGTTACTCCGGTCAGCCCCAGCATTTT. Translated, it gives CASSYSGQPQHF. The rearrangement links TRBV6-6 to TRBJ1-5; no firm D call. Germline V CDR1 and CDR2: MNHNY, SVGAGI (reference sequence). The CDR3 extends over 12 amino acids. V was shortened by 0 bases and J by 6 bases, with 3 bases between the two germline ends.